This is a list of T cell receptor beta chains from one sample in a study of CD8+ T cells in alopecia areata. Some clones are missing from TCRdb's copy, which holds only in-frame ones; the method was immunoSEQ multiplex PCR. The table records roughly 200,000 clones, around 63% of them present only once. The source material was CD4+ T cells sorted from blood, sampled at week 0. The receptors here all came from a human donor with alopecia areata. Both conserved end residues are part of each CDR3. The order of the fields is V gene, J gene, clone size, CDR3 protein. Size tells how often a clone was seen (once, few, many) or the class of an expanded clone, and some rows leave it out.

TRBV27,TRBJ1-1,NA,CASSFLGRAGTEAFF
TRBV6-1,TRBJ2-7,NA,CASKASTSREQYF
TRBV10-3,TRBJ1-1,NA,CAISAKGPGTATEAFF
TRBV11-3,TRBJ2-4,NA,CASSLEGRDIQYF
TRBV29-1,TRBJ1-2,NA,CSVEPGYRGGYTF
TRBV25-1,TRBJ2-7,NA,CASSEVGIEEQYF
TRBV7-9,TRBJ2-3,NA,CASSRDSTDTQYF
TRBV18,TRBJ2-7,NA,CASSPAGAYEQYF
TRBV4-3,TRBJ2-7,NA,CASSQGQDPIYEQYF
TRBV9,TRBJ2-5,NA,CASSPRLIQETQYF
TRBV11-3,TRBJ1-1,NA,CASSSGPLNTEAFF
TRBV11-2,TRBJ2-1,NA,CASSTGTLIDEQFF
TRBV5-4,TRBJ1-2,NA,CASSPRDSLYGNTF
TRBV30,TRBJ1-2,NA,CAWSLQGRYGYTF
TRBV19,TRBJ1-1,once,CASSIESQGRNTEAFF
TRBV30,TRBJ1-2,NA,CAWSTRSRGAGYTF
TRBV5-6,TRBJ2-5,NA,CASSLGDRDAETQYF
TRBV4-3,TRBJ2-7,few,CASSQGEGSHEQYF
TRBV30,TRBJ1-4,NA,CAWRVRGEGEKLFF
TRBV9,TRBJ2-6,NA,CASSALDQLSGANVLTF
TRBV14,TRBJ1-3,few,CASSQQISGNTIYF
TRBV30,TRBJ1-6,NA,CAWSGRGSPLHF
TRBV29-1,TRBJ2-7,NA,CSVEENSYEQYF
TRBV29-1,TRBJ2-3,NA,CSGRMAGGREDTQYF
TRBV7-3,TRBJ1-6,NA,CASSPTANSPLHF
TRBV10-2,TRBJ1-5,few,CASVDRPGQPQHF
TRBV5-6,TRBJ2-6,NA,CASSNPGQGASGANVLTF
TRBV30,TRBJ1-4,NA,CAWAGRLGEKLFF
TRBV4-3,TRBJ2-1,once,CASSGGGTDNEQFF
TRBV7-3,TRBJ2-1,NA,CASSPSSGFSNEQFF
TRBV29-1,TRBJ1-4,NA,CSAKNEKLFF
TRBV5-1,TRBJ2-6,NA,CASSPGVASGANVLTF
TRBV2,TRBJ2-7,NA,CASSERAVTYEQYF
TRBV2,TRBJ2-2,NA,CASSDGGANTGELFF
TRBV7-2,TRBJ2-7,few,CASSLVASGEYEQYF
TRBV9,TRBJ1-2,few,CASSVATGQGVYGYTF
TRBV2,TRBJ2-2,few,CASMEQNTGELFF
TRBV11-2,TRBJ1-4,NA,CASSLAAQAHEKLFF
TRBV30,TRBJ2-7,NA,CAWKQGSYEQYF
TRBV14,TRBJ2-3,NA,CASSQWGDTQYF
TRBV10-3,TRBJ2-3,few,CAISESTAGGPDTQYF
TRBV11-2,TRBJ1-4,NA,CASSFREHGNEKLFF
TRBV30,TRBJ2-1,NA,CAWRSGTLYNEQFF
TRBV5-1,TRBJ2-2,NA,CASSLLSGGTGELFF
TRBV25-1,TRBJ1-1,NA,CASSDSGTAAFF
TRBV30,TRBJ1-1,NA,CACNEQGLGTEAFF
TRBV30,TRBJ2-4,NA,CAWMGRIAKNIQYF
TRBV7-2,TRBJ2-7,NA,CASSLPPGSNHEQYF
TRBV7-2,TRBJ2-1,NA,CASSSSGGHYNEQFF
TRBV30,TRBJ1-6,few,CAWSVESTGLGSPLHF
TRBV9,TRBJ2-3,NA,CASSVAGLTDTQYF
TRBV30,TRBJ2-2,NA,CAWSVPGVLTGELFF
TRBV11-2,TRBJ1-5,NA,CASSLGFPPQHF
TRBV2,TRBJ2-5,NA,CASKGGPGETQYF
TRBV23-1,TRBJ2-1,NA,CASSIGTNKINEQFF
TRBV30,TRBJ1-5,NA,CAWSRVIHGQPQHF
TRBV30,TRBJ1-5,NA,CAWSSGRVLNQPQHF